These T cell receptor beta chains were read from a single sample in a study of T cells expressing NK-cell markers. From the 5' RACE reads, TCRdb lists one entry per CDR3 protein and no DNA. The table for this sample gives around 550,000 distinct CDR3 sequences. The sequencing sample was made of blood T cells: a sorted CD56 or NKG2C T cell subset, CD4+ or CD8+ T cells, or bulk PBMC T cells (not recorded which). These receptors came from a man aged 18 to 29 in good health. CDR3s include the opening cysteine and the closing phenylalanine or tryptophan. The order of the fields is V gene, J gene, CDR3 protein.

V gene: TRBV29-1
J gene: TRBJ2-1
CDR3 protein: CSRVRLDYNEQFF

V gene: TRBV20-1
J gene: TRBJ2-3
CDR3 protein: CSAREVSGSTDTQYF

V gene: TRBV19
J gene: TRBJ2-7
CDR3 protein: CASSRDQAYEQYF

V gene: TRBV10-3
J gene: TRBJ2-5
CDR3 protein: CAISALGAPRETQYF

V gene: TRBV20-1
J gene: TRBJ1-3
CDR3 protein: CSARGSRDSSGNTIYF

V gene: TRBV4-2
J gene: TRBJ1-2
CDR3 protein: CASSQDQTGITTIYGYTF

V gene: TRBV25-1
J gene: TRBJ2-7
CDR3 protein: CASNRQGGSYEQYF

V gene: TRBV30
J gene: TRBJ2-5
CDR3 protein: CAWSRGAVQTQYF

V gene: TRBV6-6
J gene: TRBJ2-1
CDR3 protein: CATGSGRNNEQFF

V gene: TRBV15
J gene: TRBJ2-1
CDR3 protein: CATAGQGISEQFF

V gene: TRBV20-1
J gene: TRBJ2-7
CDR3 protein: CSAPTGTVHYEQYF

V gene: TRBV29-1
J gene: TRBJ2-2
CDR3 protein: CSVDQGYSGELFF

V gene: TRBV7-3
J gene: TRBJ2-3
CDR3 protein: CASSLQQGTDTQYF

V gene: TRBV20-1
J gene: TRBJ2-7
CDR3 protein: CSPGEGANEQYF